This TCR beta chain was identified in a study of OX40 agonist ivuxolimab in advanced cancers. On the study more broadly: Those treated in dose escalation had hepatocellular carcinoma, melanoma, renal cell cancer or head and neck cancer.

From germline, CDR1 is SGHDN and CDR2 FVKESK. V gave up 0 bases and J gave up 3 bases, with 13 bases separating them. The CDR3 runs 16 residues. Repertoires were generated with immunoSEQ multiplex PCR, while TCRdb's copy carries only in-frame clones and drops some. The sample carries tens of thousands of clones, 84% recorded once. The V gene is TRBV14, the J gene TRBJ2-3; the D is unclear. This clonotype originated in an adult with an advanced solid tumor such as melanoma, head and neck, liver or kidney cancer. This specimen consisted of CD4+ or CD8+ T cells sorted from blood, obtained in a trial of the OX40 agonist ivuxolimab. CDR3 nucleotide sequence: TGTGCCAGCAGCCAAGAAACAGTCCCCGGGACAGATACGCAGTATTTT. This translates into CASSQETVPGTDTQYF. The variable domain in full, completed from reference TRBV14 and TRBJ2-3, reads EAGVTQFPSHSVIEKGQTVTLRCDPISGHDNLYWYRRVMGKEIKFLLHFVKESKQDESGMPNNRFLAERTGGTYSTLKVQPAELEDSGVYFCASSQETVPGTDTQYFGPGTRLTVL.